Listed here is a single TCR beta chain. This sample is part of a study of OX40 agonist ivuxolimab in advanced cancers. CDR1 and CDR2 from the germline V gene are SGHRS and YFSETQ. V was clipped by 1 base and J by 0 bases, with 7 bases between them. The length of the CDR3 is 14 residues. Measured with immunoSEQ multiplex PCR; TCRdb has only the in-frame clones, and not every one. The sample lists 69,000 or so clones, more than 80% occurring once. This rearrangement joins TRBV5-1 to TRBJ2-5; unclear D gene. This clonotype was obtained from an adult with an advanced solid tumor such as melanoma, head and neck, liver or kidney cancer. Sample: CD4+ or CD8+ T cells sorted from blood, taken in a trial of the OX40 agonist ivuxolimab. This CDR3 is CASSLSGYQETQYF. CDR3 bases: TGCGCCAGCAGCTTGTCCGGGTACCAAGAGACCCAGTACTTC.